The present entry profiles one T cell receptor (beta chain) with its context. What it recognizes is unknown. The assay was immunoSEQ multiplex PCR, and TCRdb's table has in-frame clones only and misses some. The profile shows about 41,000 clones, 65% to 70% of them singletons. This entry belongs to a study of PD-1 blockade in classical Hodgkin lymphoma. Study information: Once every 2 weeks, patients received intravenous nivolumab at 3 mg/kg.

V was pared by 8 bases and J by 5 bases, with 15 bases between. CDR1 and CDR2 from the germline V gene are LNHDA and SQIVND (reference sequence). This CDR3 has 14 residues. Study-wide points: Undefined causes, possibly disease activity or prior therapy, underlie the repertoire differences. The study found complete responders had baseline diversity similar to newly diagnosed patients. Compared with healthy donors, newly diagnosed patients reportedly showed lower baseline TCR diversity.

Time point noted: cycle 4 day 1 (C4D1), after 5 to 7 weeks of nivolumab. Brentuximab vedotin exposure varied among the patients, all of whom had relapsed after autologous stem cell transplantation. The chain combines TRBV19 with TRBJ1-4; weak D call: TRBD1 (6 bases). This TCR was sampled from a human donor with classical Hodgkin lymphoma. The sample here was peripheral blood mononuclear cells (PBMCs), taken before the fourth cycle of nivolumab. CDR3 bases: TGTGCCAGTTCCGCCGGGACACAGAATGAAAAACTGTTTTTT. Protein: CASSAGTQNEKLFF. The variable domain in full, with the rest retrieved from reference TRBV19 and TRBJ1-4, is DGGITQSPKYLFRKEGQNVTLSCEQNLNHDAMYWYRQDPGQGLRLIYYSQIVNDFQKGDIAEGYSVSREKKESFPLTVTSAQKNPTAFYLCASSAGTQNEKLFFGSGTQLSVL.